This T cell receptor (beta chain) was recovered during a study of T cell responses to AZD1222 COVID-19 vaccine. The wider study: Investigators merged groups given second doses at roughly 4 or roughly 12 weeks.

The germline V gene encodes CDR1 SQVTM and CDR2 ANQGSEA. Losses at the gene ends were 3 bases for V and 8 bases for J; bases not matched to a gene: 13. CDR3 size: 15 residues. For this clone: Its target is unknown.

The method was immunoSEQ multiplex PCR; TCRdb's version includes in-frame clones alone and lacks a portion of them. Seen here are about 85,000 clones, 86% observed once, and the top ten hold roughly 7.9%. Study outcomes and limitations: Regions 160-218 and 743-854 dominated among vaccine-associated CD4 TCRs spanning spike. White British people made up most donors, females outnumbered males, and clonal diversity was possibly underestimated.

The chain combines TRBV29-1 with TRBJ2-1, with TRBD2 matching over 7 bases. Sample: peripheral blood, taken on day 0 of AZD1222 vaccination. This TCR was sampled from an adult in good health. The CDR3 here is CSVESGRAIVDEQFF. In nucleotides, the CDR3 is TGCAGCGTTGAGTCGGGGAGGGCAATCGTCGATGAGCAGTTCTTC.